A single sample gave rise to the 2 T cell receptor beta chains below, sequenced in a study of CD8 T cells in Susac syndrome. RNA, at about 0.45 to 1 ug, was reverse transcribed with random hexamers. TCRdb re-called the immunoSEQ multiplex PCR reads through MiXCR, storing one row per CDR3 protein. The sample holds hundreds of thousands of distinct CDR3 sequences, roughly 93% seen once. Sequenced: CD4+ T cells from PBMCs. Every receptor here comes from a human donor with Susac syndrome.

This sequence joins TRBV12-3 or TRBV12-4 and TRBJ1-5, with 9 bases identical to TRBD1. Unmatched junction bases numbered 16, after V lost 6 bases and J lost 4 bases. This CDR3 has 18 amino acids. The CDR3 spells CASRSPGTGKKENQPQHF. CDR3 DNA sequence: TGTGCCAGCAGGAGTCCCGGGACAGGGAAGAAAGAGAATCAGCCCCAGCATTTT.

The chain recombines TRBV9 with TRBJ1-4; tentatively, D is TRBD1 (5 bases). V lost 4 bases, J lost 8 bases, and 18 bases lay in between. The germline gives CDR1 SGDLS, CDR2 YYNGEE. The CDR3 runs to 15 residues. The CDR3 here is CASSLGGSRDEKLFF. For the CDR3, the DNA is TGTGCCAGCAGCTTGGGGGGGTCACGGGACGAAAAACTGTTTTTT.